This TCR beta chain was recorded in a study of long-term antiretroviral therapy in people with HIV. Remarks on this clone: The antigen is not known.

This was the immunoSEQ v3.0 assay at survey level. Each sample had sequencing targeting about 40,000-55,000 T-cell genomes. Profiling relied on immunoSEQ multiplex PCR, and the TCRdb table lists in-frame clones only, not all of them. The sample includes under 20,000 clones, less than 80% of them seen just once. Study results and caveats: It was not possible to obtain data on ART adherence, viral resistance or therapy changes.

The germline CDR1 and CDR2 sequences are KGHSH and LQKENI. The CDR3 spans 14 residues. The V and J ends lost 2 bases and 1 base respectively, with 8 bases between them. The clonotype was recovered from a woman aged 50 to 60 with HIV. The sample here was unsorted PBMCs, taken 1.5 years before starting antiretroviral therapy. The chain recombines TRBV18 with TRBJ1-1; tentatively, D is TRBD1 (6 bases). Written as DNA, the CDR3 is TGTGCCAGCTCACCAGGACAGTCGAACACTGAAGCTTTCTTT. This translates into CASSPGQSNTEAFF.